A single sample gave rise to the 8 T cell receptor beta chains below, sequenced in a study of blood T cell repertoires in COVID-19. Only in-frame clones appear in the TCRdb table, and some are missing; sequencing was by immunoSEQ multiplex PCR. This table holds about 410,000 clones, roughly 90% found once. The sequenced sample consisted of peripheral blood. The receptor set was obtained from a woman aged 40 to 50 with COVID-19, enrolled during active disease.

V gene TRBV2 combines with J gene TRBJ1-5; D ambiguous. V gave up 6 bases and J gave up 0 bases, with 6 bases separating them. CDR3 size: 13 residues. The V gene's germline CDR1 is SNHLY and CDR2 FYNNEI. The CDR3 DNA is TGTGCCAGCAGGACTTATAGCAATCAGCCCCAGCATTTT. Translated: CASRTYSNQPQHF. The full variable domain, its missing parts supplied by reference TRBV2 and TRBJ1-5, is EPEVTQTPSHQVTQMGQEVILRCVPISNHLYFYWYRQILGQKVEFLVSFYNNEISEKSEIFDDQFSVERPDGSNFTLKIRSTKLEDSAMYFCASRTYSNQPQHFGDGTRLSIL.

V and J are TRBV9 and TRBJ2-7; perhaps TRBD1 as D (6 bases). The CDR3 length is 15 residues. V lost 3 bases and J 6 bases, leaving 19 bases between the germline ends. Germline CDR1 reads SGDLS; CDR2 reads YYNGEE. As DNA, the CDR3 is TGTGCCAGCAGCGCGGATGGGACAAGCCTAGGCGAGCAGTACTTC. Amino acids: CASSADGTSLGEQYF.

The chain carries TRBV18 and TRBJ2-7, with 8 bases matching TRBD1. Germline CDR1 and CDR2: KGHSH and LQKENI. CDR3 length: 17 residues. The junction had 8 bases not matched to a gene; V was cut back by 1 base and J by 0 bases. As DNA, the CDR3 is TGTGCCAGCTCACCACAACCCCGGACAGGGAGCTCCTACGAGCAGTACTTC. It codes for CASSPQPRTGSSYEQYF.

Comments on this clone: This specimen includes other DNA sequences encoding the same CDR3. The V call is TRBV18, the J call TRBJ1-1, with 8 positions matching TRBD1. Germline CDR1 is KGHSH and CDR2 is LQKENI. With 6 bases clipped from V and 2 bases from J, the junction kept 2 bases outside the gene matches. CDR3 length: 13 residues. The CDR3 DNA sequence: TGTGCCAGCTCCGGACAGGGTAACACTGAAGCTTTCTTT. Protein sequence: CASSGQGNTEAFF.

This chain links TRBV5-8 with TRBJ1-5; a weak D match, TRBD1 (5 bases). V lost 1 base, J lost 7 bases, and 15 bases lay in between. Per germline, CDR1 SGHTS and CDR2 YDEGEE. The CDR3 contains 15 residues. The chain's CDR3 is CASSLRGERGQPQHF. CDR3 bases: TGTGCCAGCAGCTTGAGGGGCGAGAGAGGACAGCCCCAGCATTTT.

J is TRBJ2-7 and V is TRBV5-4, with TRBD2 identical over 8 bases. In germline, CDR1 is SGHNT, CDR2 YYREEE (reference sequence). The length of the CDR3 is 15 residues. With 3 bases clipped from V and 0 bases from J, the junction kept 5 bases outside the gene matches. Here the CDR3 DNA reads TGTGCCAGCAGCTCCTCTAGCGGGTTCTCCTACGAGCAGTACTTC. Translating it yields CASSSSSGFSYEQYF.

The DNA for the CDR3 is TGTGCCAGCAACCCAATCGGAGTTGTGGGAGGGAAACTGTTTTTT. Its translation: CASNPIGVVGGKLFF. The chain links TRBV6-2 or TRBV6-3 to TRBJ1-4, with D hard to call. The ends were cut back, 7 bases at V and 11 bases at J, with 23 bases in the middle. The germline CDR1 and CDR2 sequences are MNHEY and SVGEGT. This CDR3 contains 15 residues.

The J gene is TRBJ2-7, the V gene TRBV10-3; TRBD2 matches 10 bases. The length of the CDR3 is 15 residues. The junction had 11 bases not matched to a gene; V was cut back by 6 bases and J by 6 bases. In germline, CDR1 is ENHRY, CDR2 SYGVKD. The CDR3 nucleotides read TGTGCCATCAGGGCCCCAGCGGGAGGGCTCGCCGAGCAGTACTTC. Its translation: CAIRAPAGGLAEQYF.